Given below is one T cell receptor (beta chain) in context. Its antigen is unknown. Data came from immunoSEQ multiplex PCR; TCRdb stores just in-frame clones and leaves some out. The data show some 630,000 clones, 72% seen once. This specimen comes from a study of shared clonotypes between healthy human individuals. Study at large: Per-donor plates numbered three CD4 naive, three CD4 memory, two CD8 naive and one CD8 memory. The study's findings and limits: Naive subsets generally exceeded memory subsets in estimated richness. Clonotype sharing among donors was expected to depend on sequencing depth.

Into CD45RA+ naive and CD45RA-negative memory subsets, the CD4+ cells were split. Trimming left V 4 bases short and J 0 bases short, with 10 bases between. The germline V gene has CDR1 LNHDA and CDR2 SQIVND (reference sequence). The CDR3 has 14 residues. The TCR originated in a woman in her thirties in good health. Sequencing was carried out using memory CD4+ T cells sorted from blood. Subset given: CD45RA-negative fraction. The chain carries TRBV19 and TRBJ2-7; tentatively, D is TRBD1 (6 bases). The CDR3 loop reads CASSTGHGSYEQYF. CDR3 sequence (DNA): TGTGCCAGTAGTACGGGACACGGCTCCTACGAGCAGTACTTC. Using reference TRBV19 and TRBJ2-7 for the parts outside the CDR3, the full variable domain is DGGITQSPKYLFRKEGQNVTLSCEQNLNHDAMYWYRQDPGQGLRLIYYSQIVNDFQKGDIAEGYSVSREKKESFPLTVTSAQKNPTAFYLCASSTGHGSYEQYFGPGTRLTVT.